The next 5 T cell receptor beta chains were all read from a single sample in a study of shared clonotypes between healthy human individuals. Measured with immunoSEQ multiplex PCR; TCRdb has only the in-frame clones, and not every one. The top ten clones hold 1% to 1.3% of a sample with about 2 million clones, around 96% of them seen once. Terminally differentiated effector memory CD45RA+ cells were excluded by CCR7 positive selection of CD45RO-negative cells. Sequenced material: naive CD8+ T cells sorted from blood. The source is a man between 18 and 35 years old in good health.

V usage is TRBV10-1 and J usage is TRBJ2-5; D might be TRBD1 (6 bases). Germline-derived CDR1 and CDR2 are WNHNN and SYGVQD (reference sequence). Deletions cut 3 bases from V and 4 bases from J, with 12 bases between. CDR3 length equals 14 residues. This CDR3 is CASSDPGAGETQYF. CDR3 nucleotide sequence: TGCGCCAGCAGTGATCCAGGGGCGGGAGAGACCCAGTACTTC.

This chain connects TRBV2 to TRBJ2-7, with 7 positions matching TRBD1. Germline loops: CDR1 SNHLY, CDR2 FYNNEI. The CDR3 spans 15 residues. After removal of 7 bases from V and 2 bases from J, the junction contained 11 bases not matched to a gene. CDR3 sequence (DNA): TGTGCCAGCAAGGTAATTTTTGGGACAGCCTACGAGCAGTACTTC. Its translation is CASKVIFGTAYEQYF.

The genes are TRBV27 and TRBJ2-7; D is perhaps TRBD2 (5 bases). The V end lost 10 bases, the J end lost 3 bases, and 19 bases lay between the germline ends. The CDR3 totals 14 residues. The germline gives CDR1 MNHEY, CDR2 SMNVEV (reference sequence). The DNA for the CDR3 is TGTGCCACTAGATCAAGGGCGGACTTCTACGAGCAGTACTTC. Translated: CATRSRADFYEQYF.

The V and J genes are TRBV6-1 and TRBJ2-5; the D gene is possibly TRBD1 (6 bases). V was trimmed by 1 base and J by 3 bases, leaving 18 bases between them. From germline, CDR1 is MNHNS and CDR2 SASEGT. The CDR3 covers 17 residues. CDR3 nucleotides: TGTGCCAGCAGTGAAGTGGGACAAGGGCCGAGGGAAGAGACCCAGTACTTC. This codes for CASSEVGQGPREETQYF.

The gene calls are TRBV6-5 and TRBJ1-6; D gene ambiguous. This CDR3 has 13 amino acids. Germline-derived CDR1 and CDR2 are MNHEY and SVGAGI. V lost 9 bases and J 2 bases, leaving 8 bases between the germline ends. The CDR3 reads CASTITYNSPLHF. DNA of the CDR3: TGTGCCAGTACGATTACCTATAATTCACCCCTCCACTTT.